This note documents a single T cell receptor beta chain sequence. Its target antigen remains unknown. No base qualities exist here, and no much larger clone lies one base off it. The data belong to a study of blood T cell repertoires in COVID-19 (dated by TCRdb to 2020 to 2022). Regarding the research as a whole: Collaborator samples came from the United States, Italy and Spain and covered acute and convalescent phases of COVID-19. The repertoires were released in a freely available public database meant as a resource for research on the immune response to SARS-CoV-2. Where available, HLA class I and class II types were taken from metadata supplied by the sample provider and were not determined by assay-based typing. The samples were drawn from the first 160 participants of the ongoing ImmuneRACE study and from under 1,500 subjects provided by 6 global collaborators. The prospective study material was composed of cDNA or gDNA derived from T cells, B-cell-depleted T cells, or PBMCs. A de-identified subject ID, COVID-19 status, age in years and sex were almost always included in the sample metadata. Deeply sampled blood TCRbeta repertoires from subjects exposed to, actively infected with, or recovered from COVID-19 were included in the dataset. Study-wide conclusions, independent of this receptor: The quantity of clinical and demographic metadata differed by source and by participant and was supplied without curation.

From cysteine to phenylalanine, the CDR3 is 13 amino acids long. Solely the CDR3 DNA is kept, with 39 bases framed from the first base. Trimming at the junction amounts to 1 base on V and 14 bases on J, and the germline ends lie 14 bases apart. CDR1 and CDR2 are drawn from the germline V gene (reference sequence): LGHDT, YNNKEL. TCRbeta CDR3 regions were amplified from genomic DNA by means of the immunoSEQ Assay, a bias-controlled multiplex PCR. The authors' analysis ran thus. Within the assay, amplification of reference gene primers was used to estimate how many nucleated cells each sample contained. To quantify the absolute abundance of each unique TCRbeta CDR3 rearrangement, sequence reads were collapsed and filtered. For each sample, productive Simpson clonality was calculated by taking the square root of Simpson's diversity index across productive rearrangements. TCRdb holds this immuneACCESS table with in-frame rearrangements only. Some clones are missing; in checked studies, unresolved V genes explain under half, and the rest has no known cause. The DNA was the basis for D and trimming; V, J and clone size are from that table. This sample comprises more than 150,000 clones, 90% of them detected only once. The ten largest clones add up to 0.6% to 0.8% of the sample.

Collaborating institutions collected whole blood in K2EDTA tubes following their own protocols. For TCRbeta analysis, collaborator samples were shipped as frozen whole blood, as isolated PBMCs, or as DNA extracted from either sample type. Sequenced: peripheral blood. The rearrangement joined TRBV3-1 (or the pseudogene TRBV3-2) to TRBJ2-2, and the D gene may be TRBD2, 6 bases matching. The receptor was isolated from a man in his forties or fifties with acute or convalescent COVID-19. The CDR3 loop reads CASSQVPAGVLFF. The DNA is as follows: TGTGCCAGCAGCCAAGTACCAGCGGGTGTCCTGTTTTTT.